This TCR beta chain originates from a study of blood T cell repertoires in COVID-19. On the study more broadly: Sites across the United States, Italy and Spain contributed samples from acute and convalescent COVID-19.

Enrollment of patients from Seattle took place during active infection, with longitudinal follow-up. Germline loops: CDR1 SGHVS, CDR2 FQNEAQ. J was trimmed by 3 bases and V by 5 bases; bases with no gene match: 8. This CDR3 has 16 residues. How the authors handled the data: Using reference gene primer amplification, nucleated cell counts were estimated. TCRdb's table, derived via immunoSEQ multiplex PCR, lists solely in-frame clones and lacks some. That table furnishes V, J and clone size, whereas the DNA furnished D and trimming. Among 410,000 or so clones, 75% to 90% were seen once, and the ten largest hold roughly 1.5%.

The gene calls are TRBV7-8 and TRBJ1-4, with 8 bases identical to TRBD1. The material sequenced was peripheral blood. The TCR comes from a woman between 35 and 50 years old with COVID-19, enrolled during active disease. As DNA, the CDR3 is TGTGCCAGCAGCACCGGACAGGGAACGGCTAATGAAAAACTGTTTTTT. Residues: CASSTGQGTANEKLFF.